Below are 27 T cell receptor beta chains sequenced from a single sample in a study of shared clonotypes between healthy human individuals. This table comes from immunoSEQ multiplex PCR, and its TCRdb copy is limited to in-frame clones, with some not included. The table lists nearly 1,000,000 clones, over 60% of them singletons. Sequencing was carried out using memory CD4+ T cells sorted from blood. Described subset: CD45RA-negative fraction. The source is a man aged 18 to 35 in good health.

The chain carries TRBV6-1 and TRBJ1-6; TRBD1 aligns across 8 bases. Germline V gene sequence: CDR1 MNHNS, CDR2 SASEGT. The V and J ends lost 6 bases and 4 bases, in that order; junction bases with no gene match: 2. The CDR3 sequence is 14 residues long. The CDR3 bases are TGTGCCAGCAGCACAGGGGGTTATAATTCACCCCTCCACTTT. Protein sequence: CASSTGGYNSPLHF.

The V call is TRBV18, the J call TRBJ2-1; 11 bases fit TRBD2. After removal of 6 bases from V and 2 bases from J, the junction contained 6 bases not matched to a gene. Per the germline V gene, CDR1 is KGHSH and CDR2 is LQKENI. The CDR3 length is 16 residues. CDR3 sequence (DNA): TGTGCCAGCTCCGCAGATAGCGGGGGGGCCTACAATGAGCAGTTCTTC. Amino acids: CASSADSGGAYNEQFF.

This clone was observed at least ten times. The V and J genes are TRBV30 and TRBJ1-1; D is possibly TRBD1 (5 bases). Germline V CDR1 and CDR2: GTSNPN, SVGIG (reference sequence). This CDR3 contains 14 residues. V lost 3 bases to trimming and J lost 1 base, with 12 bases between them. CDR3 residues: CAWRAGPQNTEAFF. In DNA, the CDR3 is TGTGCCTGGAGAGCGGGACCGCAGAACACTGAAGCTTTCTTT.

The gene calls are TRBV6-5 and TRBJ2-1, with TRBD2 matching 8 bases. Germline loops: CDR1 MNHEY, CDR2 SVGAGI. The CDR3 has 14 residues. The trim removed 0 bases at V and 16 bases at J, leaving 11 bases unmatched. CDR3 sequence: CASSYSHPGTRRFF. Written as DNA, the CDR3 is TGTGCCAGCAGTTACTCTCACCCCGGGACTAGGAGATTCTTC.

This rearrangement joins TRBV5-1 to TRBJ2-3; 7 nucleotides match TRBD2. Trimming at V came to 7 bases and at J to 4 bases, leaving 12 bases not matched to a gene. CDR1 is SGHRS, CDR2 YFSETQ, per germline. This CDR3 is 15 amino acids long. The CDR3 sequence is CASGPGGSGSDTQYF. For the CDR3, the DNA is TGCGCCAGCGGCCCGGGGGGTAGCGGGTCAGATACGCAGTATTTT.

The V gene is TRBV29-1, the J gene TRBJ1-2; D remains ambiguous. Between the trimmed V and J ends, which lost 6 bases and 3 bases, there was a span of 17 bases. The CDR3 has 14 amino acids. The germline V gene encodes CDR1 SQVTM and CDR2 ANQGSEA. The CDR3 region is CSVLPMGEDYGYTF. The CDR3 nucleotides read TGCAGCGTATTACCCATGGGAGAGGACTATGGCTACACCTTC.

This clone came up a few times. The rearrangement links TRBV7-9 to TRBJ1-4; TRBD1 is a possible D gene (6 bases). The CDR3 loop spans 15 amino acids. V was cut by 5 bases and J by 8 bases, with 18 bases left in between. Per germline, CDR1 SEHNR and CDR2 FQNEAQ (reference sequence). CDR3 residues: CASSAVQGVLEKLFF. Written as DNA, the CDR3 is TGTGCCAGCAGCGCGGTACAGGGAGTTTTGGAAAAACTGTTTTTT.

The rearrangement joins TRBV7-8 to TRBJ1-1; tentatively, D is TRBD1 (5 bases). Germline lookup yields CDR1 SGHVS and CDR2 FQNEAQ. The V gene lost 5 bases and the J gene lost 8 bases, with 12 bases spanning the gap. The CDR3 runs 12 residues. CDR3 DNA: TGTGCCAGCAGCCCACGGGGGAGAGAAGCTTTCTTT. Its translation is CASSPRGREAFF.

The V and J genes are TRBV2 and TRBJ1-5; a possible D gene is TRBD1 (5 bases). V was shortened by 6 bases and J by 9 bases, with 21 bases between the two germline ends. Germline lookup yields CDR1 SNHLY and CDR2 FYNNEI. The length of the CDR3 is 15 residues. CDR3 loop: CASRGVGAGSGPQHF. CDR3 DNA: TGTGCCAGCAGGGGCGTAGGGGCAGGTTCAGGGCCCCAGCATTTT. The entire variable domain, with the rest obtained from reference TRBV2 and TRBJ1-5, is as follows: EPEVTQTPSHQVTQMGQEVILRCVPISNHLYFYWYRQILGQKVEFLVSFYNNEISEKSEIFDDQFSVERPDGSNFTLKIRSTKLEDSAMYFCASRGVGAGSGPQHFGDGTRLSIL.

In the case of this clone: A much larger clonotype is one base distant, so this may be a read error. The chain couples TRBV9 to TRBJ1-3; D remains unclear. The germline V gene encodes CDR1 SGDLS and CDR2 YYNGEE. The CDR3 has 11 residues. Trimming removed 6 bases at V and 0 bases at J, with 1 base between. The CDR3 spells CASNSGNTIYF. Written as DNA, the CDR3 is TGTGCCAGCAACTCTGGAAACACCATATATTTT.

This chain's CDR3 is CASSVGQATDTQYF. Written as DNA, the CDR3 is TGTGCCAGCAGCGTGGGACAGGCCACAGATACGCAGTATTTT. The chain has TRBV9 and TRBJ2-3, with 8 bases matching TRBD1. The CDR3 extends over 14 amino acids. Germline lookup yields CDR1 SGDLS and CDR2 YYNGEE. The ends lost 2 bases at V and 2 bases at J; junction bases unmatched: 1.

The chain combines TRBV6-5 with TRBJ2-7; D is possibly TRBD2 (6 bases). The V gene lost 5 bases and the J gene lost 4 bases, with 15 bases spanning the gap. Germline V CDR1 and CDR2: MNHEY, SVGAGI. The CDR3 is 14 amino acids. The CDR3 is CASSLSAGRYEQYF. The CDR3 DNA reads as TGTGCCAGCAGTCTGTCCGCGGGGAGGTACGAGCAGTACTTC.

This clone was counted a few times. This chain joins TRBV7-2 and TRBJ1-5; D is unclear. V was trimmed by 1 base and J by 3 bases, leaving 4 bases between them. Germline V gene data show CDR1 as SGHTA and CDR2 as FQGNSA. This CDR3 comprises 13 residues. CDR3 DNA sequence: TGTGCCAGCAGCTTAGAGGCCAATCAGCCCCAGCATTTT. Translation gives CASSLEANQPQHF.

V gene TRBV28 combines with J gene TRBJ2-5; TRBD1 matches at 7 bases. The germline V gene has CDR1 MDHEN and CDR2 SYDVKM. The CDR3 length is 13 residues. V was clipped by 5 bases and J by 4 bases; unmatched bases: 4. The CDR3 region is CASSGQVRETQYF. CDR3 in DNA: TGTGCCAGCAGTGGACAGGTACGAGAGACCCAGTACTTC.

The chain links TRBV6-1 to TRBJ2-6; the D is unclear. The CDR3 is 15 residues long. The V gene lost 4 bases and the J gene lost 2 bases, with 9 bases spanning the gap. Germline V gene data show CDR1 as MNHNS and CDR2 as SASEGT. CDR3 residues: CASSAVGAGANVLTF. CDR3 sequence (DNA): TGTGCCAGCAGTGCGGTTGGTGCTGGGGCCAACGTCCTGACTTTC.

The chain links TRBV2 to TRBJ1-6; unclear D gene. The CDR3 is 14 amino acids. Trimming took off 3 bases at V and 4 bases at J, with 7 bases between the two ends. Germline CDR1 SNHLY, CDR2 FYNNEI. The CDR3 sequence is CASSESGYNSPLHF. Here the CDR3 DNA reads TGTGCCAGCAGTGAGAGTGGTTATAATTCACCCCTCCACTTT.

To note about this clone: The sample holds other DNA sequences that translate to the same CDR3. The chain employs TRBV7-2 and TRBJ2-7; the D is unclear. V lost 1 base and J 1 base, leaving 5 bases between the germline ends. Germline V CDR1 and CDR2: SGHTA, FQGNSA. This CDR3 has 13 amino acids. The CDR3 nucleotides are TGTGCCAGCAGCTTAGACAGATCCTACGAGCAGTACTTC. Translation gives CASSLDRSYEQYF.

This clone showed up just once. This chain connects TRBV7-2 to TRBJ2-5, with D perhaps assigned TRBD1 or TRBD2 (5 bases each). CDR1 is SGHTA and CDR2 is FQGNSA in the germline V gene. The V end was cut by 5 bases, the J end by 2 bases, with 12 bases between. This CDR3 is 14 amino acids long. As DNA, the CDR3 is TGTGCCAGCAGCCTCCGGGGCCGGCAAGAGACCCAGTACTTC. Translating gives CASSLRGRQETQYF.

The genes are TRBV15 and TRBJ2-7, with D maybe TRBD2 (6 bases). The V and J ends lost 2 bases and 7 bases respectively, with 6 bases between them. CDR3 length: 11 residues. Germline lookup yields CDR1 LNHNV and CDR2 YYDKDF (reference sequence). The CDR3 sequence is CATSRRGEQYF. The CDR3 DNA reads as TGTGCCACCAGCAGACGGGGGGAGCAGTACTTC.

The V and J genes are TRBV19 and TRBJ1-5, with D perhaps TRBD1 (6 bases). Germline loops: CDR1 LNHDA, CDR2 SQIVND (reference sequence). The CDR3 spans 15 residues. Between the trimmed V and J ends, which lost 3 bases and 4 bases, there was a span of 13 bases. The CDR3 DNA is TGTGCCAGTAGTATCGGAGGGCAGGGGAATCAGCCCCAGCATTTT. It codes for CASSIGGQGNQPQHF. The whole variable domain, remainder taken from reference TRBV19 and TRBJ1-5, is DGGITQSPKYLFRKEGQNVTLSCEQNLNHDAMYWYRQDPGQGLRLIYYSQIVNDFQKGDIAEGYSVSREKKESFPLTVTSAQKNPTAFYLCASSIGGQGNQPQHFGDGTRLSIL.

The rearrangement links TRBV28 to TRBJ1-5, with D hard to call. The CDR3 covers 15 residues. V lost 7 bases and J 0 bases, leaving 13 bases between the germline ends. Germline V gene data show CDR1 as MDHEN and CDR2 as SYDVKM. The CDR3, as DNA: TGTGCCAGCATCGAAGGCACTTATAGCAATCAGCCCCAGCATTTT. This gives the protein CASIEGTYSNQPQHF.

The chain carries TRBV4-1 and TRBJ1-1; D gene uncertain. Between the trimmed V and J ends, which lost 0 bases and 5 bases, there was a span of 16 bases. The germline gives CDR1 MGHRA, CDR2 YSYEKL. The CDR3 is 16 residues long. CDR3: CASSQDIVGILTEAFF. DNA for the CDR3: TGCGCCAGCAGCCAAGACATTGTGGGGATACTAACTGAAGCTTTCTTT.

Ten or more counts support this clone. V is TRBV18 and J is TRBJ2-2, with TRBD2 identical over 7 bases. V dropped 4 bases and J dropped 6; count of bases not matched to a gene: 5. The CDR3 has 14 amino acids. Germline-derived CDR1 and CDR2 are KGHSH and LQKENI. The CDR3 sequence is CASSLTSFAGELFF. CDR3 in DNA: TGTGCCAGCTCACTGACTAGCTTCGCCGGGGAGCTGTTTTTT.

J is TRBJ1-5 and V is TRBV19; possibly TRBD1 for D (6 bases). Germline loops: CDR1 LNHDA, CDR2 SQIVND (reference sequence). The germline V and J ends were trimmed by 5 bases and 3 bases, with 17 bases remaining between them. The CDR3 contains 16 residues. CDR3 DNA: TGTGCCAGTAGTGCGTTAGGGGGAACGGTCAATCAGCCCCAGCATTTT. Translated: CASSALGGTVNQPQHF.

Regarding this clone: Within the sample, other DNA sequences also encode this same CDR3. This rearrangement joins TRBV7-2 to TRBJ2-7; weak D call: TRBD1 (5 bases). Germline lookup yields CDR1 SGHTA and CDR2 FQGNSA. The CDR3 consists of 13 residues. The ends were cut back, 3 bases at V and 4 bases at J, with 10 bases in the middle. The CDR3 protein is CASSLRQSYEQYF. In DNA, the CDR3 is TGTGCCAGCAGCTTGCGACAGTCATACGAGCAGTACTTC.

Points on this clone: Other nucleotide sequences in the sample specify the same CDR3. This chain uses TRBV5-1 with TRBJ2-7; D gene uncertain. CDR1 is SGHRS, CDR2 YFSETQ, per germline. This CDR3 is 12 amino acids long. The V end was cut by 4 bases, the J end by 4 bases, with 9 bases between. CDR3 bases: TGCGCCAGCAGCCGCACGGGTTACGAGCAGTACTTC. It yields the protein CASSRTGYEQYF.

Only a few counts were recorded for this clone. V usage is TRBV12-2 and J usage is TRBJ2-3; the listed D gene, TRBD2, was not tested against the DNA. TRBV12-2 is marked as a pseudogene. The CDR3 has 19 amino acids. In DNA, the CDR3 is TGTGCAAGTCGCTTAGTTCCAGCGGGAAACCCCCAAGGGACAGATACGCAGTATTTT. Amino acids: CASRLVPAGNPQGTDTQYF.